These 30 T cell receptor beta chains share one sample of origin, sequenced in a study of T cell repertoires in aging, cancer and after chemotherapy. A mixed TRB-A/B primer pool amplified rearranged TRB by multiplex touch-down PCR. TCRdb used MiXCR to reprocess the multiplex PCR reads, holding one entry per CDR3 protein. The sample holds 15,000 to 20,000 distinct CDR3 sequences, less than 45% seen once. The template was genomic DNA from peripheral blood, not RNA. Sequenced: blood. The receptors derive from a human donor with a solid tumor.

To note about this clonotype: This sequence may be a read error, since a much larger clone differs from it by one base. The chain recombines TRBV15 with TRBJ2-6, with D perhaps TRBD2 (6 bases). V was pared by 2 bases and J by 5 bases, with 13 bases between. Germline V gene data show CDR1 as LNHNV and CDR2 as YYDKDF (reference sequence). This CDR3 has 16 amino acids. CDR3 sequence: CATSRTWGVWANVLTF. In nucleotides, the CDR3 is TGTGCCACCAGCAGAACATGGGGGGTTTGGGCCAACGTCCTGACTTTC.

This clonotype showed up just once. V gene TRBV6-2 or TRBV6-3 combines with J gene TRBJ2-7; D perhaps matches TRBD1 (6 bases). This CDR3 has 17 residues. Germline V CDR1 and CDR2: MNHEY, SVGEGT. The V gene lost 2 bases and the J gene lost 2 bases, with 19 bases spanning the gap. CDR3 region: CASSYGITGRFTYEQYF. In DNA, the CDR3 is TGTGCCAGCAGTTACGGGATAACAGGGCGCTTTACCTACGAGCAGTACTTC.

The chain links TRBV13 to TRBJ1-2, with a tentative D call TRBD1 (5 bases). Germline CDR1 is PRHDT and CDR2 is FYEKMQ (reference sequence). This CDR3 region has 14 residues. Trimming took off 0 bases at V and 1 base at J, with 6 bases between the two ends. The CDR3 nucleotides read TGTGCCAGCAGCTTAGGCAGGGATAACTATGGCTACACCTTC. This codes for CASSLGRDNYGYTF.

The rearrangement uses TRBV6-5 and TRBJ2-2, with 9 bases that match TRBD2. V lost 4 bases and J lost 7; bases outside the gene matches: 7. The CDR3 has 15 amino acids. CDR1 and CDR2 from the germline V gene are MNHEY and SVGAGI. This CDR3 is CASSFAGGPLGELFF. The CDR3, as DNA: TGTGCCAGCAGTTTCGCGGGAGGGCCGCTCGGGGAGCTGTTTTTT.

This clonotype appeared a few times. The chain links TRBV19 to TRBJ2-7; D is undetermined. The V and J ends lost 7 bases and 0 bases respectively, with 16 bases between them. CDR3 length equals 15 residues. Germline CDR1 LNHDA, CDR2 SQIVND (reference sequence). CDR3 coding DNA: TGTGCCAGTACTAAAAACAAAGACCGCTCCTACGAGCAGTACTTC. This codes for CASTKNKDRSYEQYF. The full variable domain, completed using reference TRBV19 and TRBJ2-7, is DGGITQSPKYLFRKEGQNVTLSCEQNLNHDAMYWYRQDPGQGLRLIYYSQIVNDFQKGDIAEGYSVSREKKESFPLTVTSAQKNPTAFYLCASTKNKDRSYEQYFGPGTRLTVT.

This chain joins TRBV6-2 or TRBV6-3 and TRBJ1-5; possible D gene TRBD1, 5 bases. The ends were cut back, 4 bases at V and 9 bases at J, with 7 bases in the middle. The CDR3 loop spans 11 amino acids. Germline CDR1 reads MNHEY; CDR2 reads SVGEGT. CDR3 nucleotides: TGTGCCAGCAGTTCGGGGGGGCCCCAGCATTTT. Translating it yields CASSSGGPQHF.

In the case of this clonotype: One end of the junction does not line up with germline, which may come from a read error. The CDR3, as DNA: TGTGCCACCAGCGGAGATGCTGGGGCCAACGTCCTGACTTTC. Amino acid sequence: CATSGDAGANVLTF. The gene calls are TRBV15 and TRBJ2-6; no definite D call. Germline CDR1 LNHNV, CDR2 YYDKDF (reference sequence). This CDR3 spans 14 amino acids.

This clonotype occurred a few times. The chain links TRBV6-1 to TRBJ2-1; TRBD2 aligns across 9 bases. Germline lookup yields CDR1 MNHNS and CDR2 SASEGT. The V gene end was trimmed by 4 bases and the J gene end by 5 bases; junction bases not matched to a gene: 9. The CDR3 is made up of 16 amino acids. The CDR3 sequence: CASSVLAGVPDNEQFF. The CDR3 region has the DNA TGTGCCAGCAGTGTACTAGCGGGTGTACCTGACAATGAGCAGTTCTTC.

The V call is TRBV7-2, the J call TRBJ2-3; D gene ambiguous. Germline V CDR1 and CDR2: SGHTA, FQGNSA. The CDR3 totals 14 residues. Between the trimmed V and J ends, which lost 2 bases and 3 bases, there was a span of 9 bases. Here the CDR3 DNA reads TGTGCCAGCAGCTTAATGGTAGAGACAGATACGCAGTATTTT. It yields the protein CASSLMVETDTQYF.

V is TRBV6-5 and J is TRBJ1-5, with D tentatively TRBD1 (6 bases). V was trimmed by 5 bases and J by 4 bases, leaving 9 bases between them. This CDR3 comprises 13 residues. From germline, CDR1 is MNHEY and CDR2 SVGAGI. This CDR3 is CASSNRANQPQHF. DNA of the CDR3: TGTGCCAGCAGTAACAGGGCGAATCAGCCCCAGCATTTT.

The rearrangement joins TRBV5-6 to TRBJ2-7; D perhaps matches TRBD1 (6 bases). The V end was cut by 0 bases, the J end by 3 bases, with 10 bases between. The CDR3 spans 14 residues. The germline V gene has CDR1 SGHDT and CDR2 YYEEEE. The CDR3 is CASSLEAGDYEQYF. CDR3 DNA sequence: TGTGCCAGCAGCTTGGAGGCAGGGGACTACGAGCAGTACTTC.

CDR3 sequence (DNA): TGTGCCAGTAAACAGGATACAAACACTGAAGCTTTCTTT. It translates to CASKQDTNTEAFF. The V and J genes are TRBV19 and TRBJ1-1; TRBD1 might be the D (5 bases). The CDR3 totals 13 residues. Germline lookup yields CDR1 LNHDA and CDR2 SQIVND (reference sequence). V lost 7 bases and J 2 bases, leaving 11 bases between the germline ends.

This clonotype was seen a few times. The V call is TRBV27, the J call TRBJ2-1; possible D gene TRBD2, 6 bases. Germline CDR1 is MNHEY and CDR2 is SMNVEV (reference sequence). With 5 bases removed from V and 10 bases from J, the gap between germline ends came to 24 bases. The CDR3 consists of 16 residues. The CDR3 DNA reads as TGTGCCAGCAGTATACGTCGGGGGAGAGTGATGGGGGAGCAGTTCTTC. It specifies CASSIRRGRVMGEQFF.

The rearrangement joins TRBV5-8 to TRBJ1-1; 9 bases fit TRBD1. Germline values: CDR1 SGHTS, CDR2 YDEGEE. The CDR3 consists of 14 residues. V trimming: 3 bases; J trimming: 4 bases; junction bases outside the gene matches: 4. The CDR3 DNA reads TGTGCCAGCAGCTCCGGACAGGGGCGCACTGAAGCTTTCTTT. The encoded protein is CASSSGQGRTEAFF.

This clonotype was found a few times. This chain connects TRBV7-2 to TRBJ2-3; D ambiguous. V lost 2 bases to trimming and J lost 1 base, with 4 bases between them. The CDR3 totals 13 residues. Germline loops: CDR1 SGHTA, CDR2 FQGNSA. The CDR3 DNA reads TGTGCCAGCAGCTTACTAGGCACAGATACGCAGTATTTT. Protein product: CASSLLGTDTQYF.

This clonotype has a handful of counts. The chain has TRBV6-1 and TRBJ2-5; TRBD2 matches 9 bases. This CDR3 region has 15 residues. The germline V gene encodes CDR1 MNHNS and CDR2 SASEGT. Germline trimming cut 3 bases from V and 5 bases from J; bases unmatched to any gene: 7. The chain's CDR3 is CASSDRGGRGETQYF. Here the CDR3 DNA reads TGTGCCAGCAGTGACCGGGGCGGGAGGGGGGAGACCCAGTACTTC.

V is TRBV21-1 and J is TRBJ1-3; the listed D gene, TRBD1, was not tested against the DNA. TRBV21-1 is assigned pseudogene status. The CDR3 has 14 amino acids. DNA of the CDR3: TGTGCCTACGGGTGGCGCGACTCTGGAAACACCATATATTTT. Translating it yields CAYGWRDSGNTIYF.

The chain is built from TRBV27 and TRBJ2-1; 8 bases fit TRBD2. Germline CDR1 reads MNHEY; CDR2 reads SMNVEV (reference sequence). CDR3 length equals 16 residues. V was clipped by 5 bases and J by 6 bases; unmatched bases: 12. The DNA of the CDR3 is TGTGCCAGCAGTCCCCAACCAGCGGGAGTAGTCAATGAGCAGTTCTTC. Translating it yields CASSPQPAGVVNEQFF.

A note on this clonotype: A clone one base away is much larger, so this may be a read error. V gene TRBV6-5 combines with J gene TRBJ2-7, with TRBD2 matching 11 bases. CDR3 size: 12 residues. Germline V gene lookup returns CDR1 MNHEY and CDR2 SVGAGI. After removal of 6 bases from V and 9 bases from J, the junction contained 4 bases not matched to a gene. CDR3 in amino acids: CASSLLAGAQYF. CDR3 bases: TGTGCCAGCAGCCTACTAGCGGGGGCGCAGTACTTC.

This chain connects TRBV27 to TRBJ2-5; D unresolved. V gave up 6 bases and J gave up 0 bases, with 5 bases separating them. In germline, CDR1 is MNHEY, CDR2 SMNVEV (reference sequence). The CDR3 consists of 12 residues. CDR3: CASRLNQETQYF. In DNA form, the CDR3 reads TGTGCCAGCAGGCTTAACCAAGAGACCCAGTACTTC.

The CDR3 DNA reads TGTGCCTCCCGGATCCACGACCTAGCCAAAAACATTCAGTACTTC. Its protein is CASRIHDLAKNIQYF. The chain employs TRBV30 and TRBJ2-4; D remains ambiguous. This CDR3 has 15 amino acids. Germline lookup yields CDR1 GTSNPN and CDR2 SVGIG (reference sequence). Trimming left V 7 bases short and J 0 bases short, with 16 bases between.

The chain combines TRBV10-3 with TRBJ2-7, with 9 bases lining up with TRBD2. J gave up 3 bases and V 0 bases, and 0 bases lay outside the gene matches. This CDR3 has 14 residues. Germline CDR1 ENHRY, CDR2 SYGVKD. In nucleotides, the CDR3 is TGTGCCATCAGTGAGTCGACTAGCGGCTACGAGCAGTACTTC. Translated: CAISESTSGYEQYF.

V usage is TRBV11-2 and J usage is TRBJ2-5; D gene uncertain. Trimming cost V 1 base and J 2 bases, with 8 bases left between them. The length of the CDR3 is 14 residues. Germline-derived CDR1 and CDR2 are SGHAT and FQNNGV. The CDR3 DNA follows: TGTGCCAGCAGCTTAGTTGGCAGACAAGAGACCCAGTACTTC. Its translation: CASSLVGRQETQYF.

CDR3 sequence: CASSLVGGLARETQYF. The CDR3 DNA follows: TGTGCCAGCAGTTTAGTTGGGGGACTAGCGAGGGAGACCCAGTACTTC. This chain joins TRBV12-3 or TRBV12-4 and TRBJ2-5, with 10 bases lining up with TRBD2. V dropped 1 base and J dropped 5; count of bases not matched to a gene: 7. This CDR3 contains 16 residues.

The chain joins TRBV5-3 to TRBJ1-3; possible D gene TRBD1, 5 bases. TRBV5-3 is marked as an open reading frame, function uncertain. V lost 3 bases, J lost 0 bases, and 10 bases lay in between. CDR3 length: 15 residues. CDR3: CARSYGTFSGNTIYF. DNA for the CDR3: TGTGCCAGAAGCTACGGGACTTTCTCTGGAAACACCATATATTTT.

This clonotype occurred a few times. The rearrangement joins TRBV30 to TRBJ2-7; 8 bases match TRBD1. With 0 bases clipped from V and 0 bases from J, the junction kept 7 bases outside the gene matches. Germline loops: CDR1 GTSNPN, CDR2 SVGIG (reference sequence). The CDR3 is 16 residues long. The CDR3 bases are TGTGCCTGGAGTGTACGTAGGACAGGGAGCTCCTACGAGCAGTACTTC. The encoded protein is CAWSVRRTGSSYEQYF.

CDR3 in amino acids: CASSLSDSSSGANVLTF. CDR3 nucleotides: TGTGCCAGCAGCTTGAGCGACTCAAGCTCTGGGGCCAACGTCCTGACTTTC. The chain couples TRBV5-4 to TRBJ2-6; the D is unclear. This CDR3 comprises 17 residues. Germline CDR1 SGHNT, CDR2 YYREEE (reference sequence). V was cut by 1 base and J by 0 bases, with 11 bases left in between. The entire variable domain, with the rest obtained from reference TRBV5-4 and TRBJ2-6, is as follows: ETGVTQSPTHLIKTRGQQVTLRCSSQSGHNTVSWYQQALGQGPQFIFQYYREEENGRGNFPPRFSGLQFPNYSSELNVNALELDDSALYLCASSLSDSSSGANVLTFGAGSRLTVL.

This clonotype is labeled medium-sized. The rearrangement uses TRBV6-5 and TRBJ2-2; 8 bases map to TRBD1. J was trimmed by 7 bases and V by 5 bases; bases with no gene match: 6. CDR1 MNHEY and CDR2 SVGAGI come from the germline V gene. This CDR3 is 14 amino acids long. The CDR3 DNA reads TGTGCCAGCAGTGGACAGGGAGGAGGCGGGGAGCTGTTTTTT. Protein sequence: CASSGQGGGGELFF.

This chain uses TRBV18 with TRBJ2-3, with TRBD2 identical over 8 bases. Germline assignment: CDR1 KGHSH and CDR2 LQKENI. This CDR3 spans 16 amino acids. J was trimmed by 2 bases and V by 3 bases; bases with no gene match: 7. This CDR3 is CASSPDHSGATDTQYF. The DNA of the CDR3 is TGTGCCAGCTCACCTGACCATAGCGGGGCCACAGATACGCAGTATTTT.

The chain employs TRBV10-1 and TRBJ2-3; 10 nucleotides align to TRBD2. Losses at the gene ends were 6 bases for V and 1 base for J; bases not matched to a gene: 10. This CDR3 has 17 residues. The germline gives CDR1 WNHNN, CDR2 SYGVQD (reference sequence). The CDR3 coding sequence is TGCGCCAGCAGCCATACACCTAGCGGGGGAGGCACAGATACGCAGTATTTT. Protein product: CASSHTPSGGGTDTQYF.